One and the same sample provided the 22 T cell receptor beta chains below, sequenced in a study of T cell clonality in common variable immunodeficiency. General observations from the study: In common variable immunodeficiency, TCR beta chains reportedly carried fewer deletions and N-nucleotide insertions.

Libraries were prepared by immunoSEQ multiplex PCR; TCRdb keeps only in-frame clonotypes and omits some of them. Observed in the sample are over 25,000 clones, none of them singletons. These receptors have no identified antigens. Material for sequencing was peripheral blood mononuclear cells. These receptor sequences come from a human donor with common variable immunodeficiency.

This clone has more than one count but fewer than ten. The read halts 3 residues ahead of the CDR3 end, with the missing end drawn from the germline J gene. The V and J genes are TRBV5-6 and TRBJ2-5; a weak D match, TRBD1 (5 bases). Per the germline V gene, CDR1 is SGHDT and CDR2 is YYEEEE. V lost 4 bases and J lost 3, with 10 bases in between. The CDR3 covers 13 residues. CDR3 DNA, as far as it was read: TGTGCCAGCAGCGGTGACAGAAAAGAGACC. The encoded protein is CASSGDRKET. The CDR3, in full, reads CASSGDRKETQYF.

This clone occurred a few times. The DNA ends 3 residues before the CDR3 does, and the rest of the CDR3 is filled in from the germline J gene. The same CDR3 arises from other DNA sequences in this sample as well. This chain connects TRBV19 to TRBJ1-1, with 7 bases lining up with TRBD1. Germline loops: CDR1 LNHDA, CDR2 SQIVND (reference sequence). V was clipped by 11 bases and J by 1 base; unmatched bases: 10. The CDR3 covers 14 residues. The CDR3 sequence is CASRRQGENTEAFF. CDR3 DNA, as far as it was read: TGTGCCTCCCGCAGACAGGGAGAGAACACTGAA.

This clone was seen more than once but under ten times. The CDR3 end is not reached by the read, which stops 3 residues before it; the germline J gene fills it in. This chain uses TRBV18 with TRBJ2-7; the D is unclear. Per the germline V gene, CDR1 is KGHSH and CDR2 is LQKENI. V gave up 5 bases and J gave up 0 bases, with 8 bases separating them. CDR3 length: 13 amino acids. CDR3 bases read: TGTGCCAGCTCAGGCGGTAGCTCCTACGAG. Translated, it gives CASSGGSSYE. The CDR3, in full, reads CASSGGSSYEQYF.

This clone was seen many times. Coverage ceases 3 residues before the CDR3 finishes, and the germline J gene fills in the end. The chain links TRBV2 to TRBJ2-1; D is perhaps TRBD1 (5 bases). The CDR3 runs to 12 residues. Deletions cut 8 bases from V and 6 bases from J, with 11 bases between. Germline V gene data show CDR1 as SNHLY and CDR2 as FYNNEI. CDR3 region: CASGSRVNEQFF. CDR3 DNA (partial): TGTGCCAGCGGATCCAGGGTCAATGAG.

This clone has a handful of counts. The read ends 3 residues before the CDR3 terminus; that terminus is restored from the germline J gene. V and J are TRBV19 and TRBJ1-4; D is perhaps TRBD1 (5 bases). The CDR3 consists of 15 residues. Germline V gives CDR1 LNHDA, CDR2 SQIVND (reference sequence). V shed 4 bases and J shed 2 bases, with 11 bases lying between them. The sequenced CDR3 bases are TGTGCCAGTAGTAACAGGAGAGGGACTAATGAAAAA. Its translation: CASSNRRGTNEK. The CDR3 reads in full as CASSNRRGTNEKLFF.

This clone has more than one count but fewer than ten. The read comes to an end 3 residues before the CDR3 does, leaving the germline J gene to fill in the end. The chain is built from TRBV30 and TRBJ2-1; 8 bases match TRBD1. V lost 4 bases and J lost 9; bases outside the gene matches: 8. This CDR3 has 13 amino acids. Germline loops: CDR1 GTSNPN, CDR2 SVGIG (reference sequence). The DNA read from the CDR3 is TGTGCCTGGAAACGACAGGGGCTGGGTGAG. This codes for CAWKRQGLGE. The complete CDR3 protein is CAWKRQGLGEQFF. Complete variable domain (other parts from reference TRBV30 and TRBJ2-1): SQTIHQWPATLVQPVGSPLSLECTVEGTSNPNLYWYRQAAGRGLQLLFYSVGIGQISSEVPQNLSASRPQDRQFILSSKKLLLSDSGFYLCAWKRQGLGEQFFGPGTRLTVL.

With respect to this clone: The CDR3 end falls 3 residues outside the read, so it is completed with the germline J gene. The chain combines TRBV19 with TRBJ1-1, with 7 positions matching TRBD1. The CDR3 has 14 amino acids. Trimming removed 5 bases from V and 4 bases from J; junction bases left unmatched: 7. Germline V gene lookup returns CDR1 LNHDA and CDR2 SQIVND (reference sequence). The DNA read from the CDR3 is TGTGCCAGTAGTTCGACAGGGTTGAGCACTGAA. Translation: CASSSTGLSTE. The CDR3 reads in full as CASSSTGLSTEAFF.

Regarding this clone: Read coverage stops 3 residues before the CDR3 terminus; the germline J gene supplies the remainder. The chain joins TRBV6-2 or TRBV6-3 to TRBJ1-5, with TRBD1 as a possible D gene (6 bases). From germline, CDR1 is MNHEY and CDR2 SVGEGT. This CDR3 spans 13 amino acids. Trimming took 5 bases from V and 6 from J, leaving 11 bases between them. The CDR3 sequence is CASSHRVSQPQHF. The part of the CDR3 DNA that was read is TGTGCCAGCAGTCACAGGGTGAGTCAGCCC.

For this clone: The CDR3 is cut off 3 residues early in the read; its end comes from the germline J gene. V is TRBV6-2 or TRBV6-3 and J is TRBJ1-1; 7 bases match TRBD1. The CDR3 totals 13 residues. From germline, CDR1 is MNHEY and CDR2 SVGEGT. The J segment lost 6 bases and the V segment lost 8 bases, leaving 9 bases of the junction unmatched. The covered CDR3 bases are TGTGCCAGCCAACCTGACAGGGTCTCTGAA. Protein product: CASQPDRVSE. The full CDR3 reads CASQPDRVSEAFF.

About this clone itself: The read halts 3 residues ahead of the CDR3 end, with the missing end drawn from the germline J gene. The chain combines TRBV2 with TRBJ1-2, with D hard to call. The CDR3 is 12 residues long. V was shortened by 4 bases and J by 4 bases, with 7 bases between the two germline ends. Germline V gene sequence: CDR1 SNHLY, CDR2 FYNNEI. CDR3 DNA, as far as it was read: TGTGCCAGCAGTGGGGCAGCCTATGGC. Translated: CASSGAAYG. The full CDR3 sequence reads CASSGAAYGYTF.

The CDR3 bases that were read are TGCAGTGCTAGACCCGCCAGACTAGCGGGGGGAATTTCGGCCTACGAG. As protein: CSARPARLAGGISAYE. The full CDR3 protein reads CSARPARLAGGISAYEQYF. The J gene is TRBJ2-7, the V gene TRBV20-1, with TRBD2 matching over 13 bases. The DNA ends 3 residues before the CDR3 does, and the rest of the CDR3 is filled in from the germline J gene. Trimming cost V 2 bases and J 2 bases; bases outside gene matches: 15. There are 19 residues in the CDR3. Germline V gene sequence: CDR1 DFQATT, CDR2 SNEGSKA (reference sequence).

In regard to this clone: The CDR3 end is not reached by the read, which stops 3 residues before it; the germline J gene fills it in. The chain joins TRBV19 to TRBJ1-2, with a tentative D call TRBD1 (6 bases). Trimming left V 2 bases short and J 1 base short, with 14 bases between. Per germline, CDR1 LNHDA and CDR2 SQIVND (reference sequence). The CDR3 length is 16 residues. Here the CDR3 reads CASSILTGTHNYGYTF. The CDR3 bases that were read are TGTGCCAGTAGTATATTAACCGGGACACATAACTATGGC.

The sample holds a few counts of this clone. The CDR3 end falls 3 residues outside the read, so it is completed with the germline J gene. The V call is TRBV7-9, the J call TRBJ2-7; 10 positions match TRBD2. This CDR3 comprises 14 residues. Germline V gene sequence: CDR1 SEHNR, CDR2 FQNEAQ (reference sequence). J was trimmed by 5 bases and V by 5 bases; bases with no gene match: 6. Partial CDR3 DNA: TGTGCCAGCAGCCTCGGGACTAGCGCCCACGAG. This encodes CASSLGTSAHE. The CDR3, in full, reads CASSLGTSAHEQYF. The entire variable domain, with the rest obtained from reference TRBV7-9 and TRBJ2-7, is as follows: DTGVSQNPRHKITKRGQNVTFRCDPISEHNRLYWYRQTLGQGPEFLTYFQNEAQLEKSRLLSDRFSAERPKGSFSTLEIQRTEQGDSAMYLCASSLGTSAHEQYFGPGTRLTVT.

Turning to this clone: The read terminates 3 residues ahead of where the CDR3 ends, so the germline J gene completes it. The chain has TRBV2 and TRBJ2-1; D is unresolved. CDR1 is SNHLY and CDR2 is FYNNEI in the germline V gene. Trimming removed 3 bases at V and 0 bases at J, with 3 bases between. The CDR3 covers 13 residues. Partial CDR3 DNA: TGTGCCAGCAGTGAGCGCTCCTACAATGAG. Translation gives CASSERSYNE. The entire CDR3 is CASSERSYNEQFF.

This clone was detected ten times or more. Read coverage stops 3 residues before the CDR3 terminus; the germline J gene supplies the remainder. The chain employs TRBV20-1 and TRBJ2-1; D not certain. This CDR3 region has 16 residues. V was clipped by 1 base and J by 0 bases, with 13 bases between them. Germline-derived CDR1 and CDR2 are DFQATT and SNEGSKA (reference sequence). CDR3: CSARVRLRSSYNEQFF. The sequenced part of the CDR3 DNA is TGCAGTGCTAGAGTTCGTCTGCGGAGCTCCTACAATGAG.

This clone has at least ten counts. The read ends 3 residues before the CDR3 terminus; that terminus is restored from the germline J gene. The genes are TRBV12-3 or TRBV12-4 and TRBJ1-3, with D uncertain. CDR3 size: 13 residues. Trimming left V 7 bases short and J 7 bases short, with 14 bases between. The sequenced CDR3 bases are TGTGCCAGCACCGCCGGGGTCAGGAACACC. Translation gives CASTAGVRNT. The whole CDR3 sequence is CASTAGVRNTIYF.

This clone occurred many times. The CDR3 end is not reached by the read, which stops 3 residues before it; the germline J gene fills it in. Different DNA sequences within this sample yield the same CDR3. The chain employs TRBV19 and TRBJ1-5; no clear D. CDR1 and CDR2 (germline): LNHDA, SQIVND (reference sequence). Trimming left V 5 bases short and J 6 bases short, with 11 bases between. There are 13 residues in the CDR3. The CDR3 sequence: CASSAGIRQPQHF. The part of the CDR3 DNA that was read is TGTGCCAGTAGTGCAGGAATTCGTCAGCCC.

This clone was seen only a few times. Read coverage stops 3 residues before the CDR3 terminus; the germline J gene supplies the remainder. The chain recombines TRBV6-2 or TRBV6-3 with TRBJ2-3; TRBD1 agrees at 7 bases. Trimming at V came to 6 bases and at J to 3 bases, leaving 6 bases not matched to a gene. CDR3 length equals 14 residues. Per germline, CDR1 MNHEY and CDR2 SVGEGT. CDR3 amino acids: CASSDRESTDTQYF. Incomplete CDR3 DNA: TGTGCCAGCAGCGACAGGGAAAGTACAGATACG.

This clone was seen a few times. The read halts 3 residues ahead of the CDR3 end, with the missing end drawn from the germline J gene. The V and J genes are TRBV7-9 and TRBJ2-2; the D is unclear. CDR3 length: 13 residues. V was shortened by 2 bases and J by 6 bases, with 7 bases between the two germline ends. Germline loops: CDR1 SEHNR, CDR2 FQNEAQ (reference sequence). CDR3 amino acids: CASSLSTAGELFF. The sequenced CDR3 bases are TGTGCCAGCAGCTTAAGCACGGCCGGGGAG.

Comment on this clone: The sequenced fragment ends 3 residues before the CDR3 boundary, so the rest is inferred from the germline J gene. J is TRBJ2-7 and V is TRBV19; no firm D call. The CDR3 consists of 12 residues. The V gene lost 5 bases and the J gene lost 2 bases, with 7 bases spanning the gap. Looked up from germline, CDR1 is LNHDA and CDR2 is SQIVND (reference sequence). The CDR3 reads CASSSDTYEQYF. Partial CDR3 DNA: TGTGCCAGTAGTTCAGATACCTACGAG.

In this sample, this clone turned up many times. The sequenced part of the CDR3 DNA is TGCGCCAGCAGCCCTAGCGGGACTAGCACAGATACG. Encoded protein: CASSPSGTSTDT. In full, the CDR3 is CASSPSGTSTDTQYF. The rearrangement uses TRBV5-1 and TRBJ2-3; 9 positions match TRBD2. Coverage ceases 3 residues before the CDR3 finishes, and the germline J gene fills in the end. This CDR3 has 15 amino acids. The junction had 3 bases not matched to a gene; V was cut back by 4 bases and J by 0 bases. Looked up from germline, CDR1 is SGHRS and CDR2 is YFSETQ.

This chain's CDR3 is CASSLGQLGGTDTQYF. The DNA read from the CDR3 is TGTGCCAGCAGCCTTGGACAGCTCGGCGGCACAGATACG. V is TRBV6-2 or TRBV6-3 and J is TRBJ2-3; maybe TRBD1 (6 bases). The sequenced fragment ends 3 residues before the CDR3 boundary, so the rest is inferred from the germline J gene. The V and J ends lost 6 bases and 1 base respectively, with 17 bases between them. This CDR3 comprises 16 residues. Per the germline V gene, CDR1 is MNHEY and CDR2 is SVGEGT.